This TCR beta chain was observed in a study of blood T cell repertoires in COVID-19. Looking at the study overall: Donors in the United States, Italy and Spain gave samples during acute or convalescent COVID-19. Sample material is recorded as cDNA or gDNA derived from T cells, B-cell-depleted T cells, or PBMCs.

In the source study's methods: How many nucleated cells were present was estimated from reference gene primer amplification. Generated by immunoSEQ multiplex PCR, the TCRdb table keeps only in-frame clones and is missing some. From that table come the V and J calls and clone size; the DNA was used to work out D and trimming. The sample yields about 97,000 clones, around 87% seen once. This CDR3 has 13 residues. Germline V CDR1 and CDR2: KGHSH, LQKENI. Trimming left V 2 bases short and J 3 bases short, with 7 bases between. This TCR derives from a man over 45 with active or convalescent COVID-19. This chain joins TRBV18 and TRBJ1-1, with D possibly matching TRBD1 (5 bases). Sequencing used peripheral blood. The CDR3 sequence is CASSPGGDTEAFF. The CDR3, as DNA: TGTGCCAGCTCACCAGGGGGGGACACTGAAGCTTTCTTT. Full variable domain (missing parts from reference TRBV18 and TRBJ1-1): NAGVMQNPRHLVRRRGQEARLRCSPMKGHSHVYWYRQLPEEGLKFMVYLQKENIIDESGMPKERFSAEFPKEGPSILRIQQVVRGDSAAYFCASSPGGDTEAFFGQGTRLTVV.